This TCR beta chain was sequenced during a study of T cell responses to AZD1222 COVID-19 vaccine. Clones were read by immunoSEQ multiplex PCR, and TCRdb kept only the in-frame ones, dropping some. This table has some 80,000 clones, 88% appearing once. Study conclusions and caveats: Repertoires were obtained only post-peak T cell response. Clonal diversity was possibly underestimated, and the donors were mostly white British, with more females. Regions 160-218 and 743-854 dominated among vaccine-associated CD4 TCRs spanning spike.

A note on this clone: Its antigen is unidentified.

Germline V CDR1 and CDR2: SGHDN, FVKESK. V was clipped by 4 bases and J by 2 bases; unmatched bases: 6. CDR3 length equals 16 residues. The rearrangement links TRBV14 to TRBJ2-3, with 10 bases fitting TRBD2. The sequencing used peripheral blood, collected on day 0 of MenACWY control vaccination. This receptor was identified in an adult in good health. The CDR3, as DNA: TGTGCCAGCAGCCGGTTGACTAGCGGGCCCACAGATACGCAGTATTTT. Translating it yields CASSRLTSGPTDTQYF. Combining the CDR3 with reference TRBV14 and TRBJ2-3 gives the whole variable domain EAGVTQFPSHSVIEKGQTVTLRCDPISGHDNLYWYRRVMGKEIKFLLHFVKESKQDESGMPNNRFLAERTGGTYSTLKVQPAELEDSGVYFCASSRLTSGPTDTQYFGPGTRLTVL.